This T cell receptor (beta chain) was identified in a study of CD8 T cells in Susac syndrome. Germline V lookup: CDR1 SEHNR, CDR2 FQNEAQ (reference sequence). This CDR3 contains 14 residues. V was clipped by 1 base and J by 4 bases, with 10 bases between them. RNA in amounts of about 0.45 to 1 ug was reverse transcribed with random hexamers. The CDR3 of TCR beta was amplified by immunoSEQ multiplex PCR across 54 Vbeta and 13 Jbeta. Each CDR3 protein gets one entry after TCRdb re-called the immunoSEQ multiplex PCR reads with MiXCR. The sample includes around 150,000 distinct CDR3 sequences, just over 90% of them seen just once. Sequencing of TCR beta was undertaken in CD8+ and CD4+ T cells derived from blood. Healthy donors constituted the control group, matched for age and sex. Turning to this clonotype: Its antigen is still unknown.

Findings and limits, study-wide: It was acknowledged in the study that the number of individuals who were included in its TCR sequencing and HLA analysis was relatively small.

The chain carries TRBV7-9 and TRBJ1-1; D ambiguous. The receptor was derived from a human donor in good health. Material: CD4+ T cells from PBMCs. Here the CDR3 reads CASSLDRDGTEAFF. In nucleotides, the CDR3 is TGTGCCAGCAGCTTAGATAGGGATGGCACTGAAGCTTTCTTT. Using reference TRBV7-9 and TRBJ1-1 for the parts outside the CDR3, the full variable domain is DTGVSQNPRHKITKRGQNVTFRCDPISEHNRLYWYRQTLGQGPEFLTYFQNEAQLEKSRLLSDRFSAERPKGSFSTLEIQRTEQGDSAMYLCASSLDRDGTEAFFGQGTRLTVV.